The clone carrying this T cell receptor beta chain has a count of ten or more. The TCR cDNA carried a universal primer site and UMIs from 5'RACE template switching. TCRdb re-called the 5' RACE reads with MiXCR, one entry per CDR3 protein. The sample records some 220,000 distinct CDR3 sequences, approximately 3% being singletons. These data originate in a study of T cells after yellow fever vaccination. Germline V lookup: CDR1 MNHEY, CDR2 SMNVEV (reference sequence). The CDR3 spans 13 residues. Trimming took 3 bases from V and 1 from J, leaving 5 bases between them. This clonotype originated in a man aged 18 to 30 who received the YFV17D yellow fever vaccine. This chain links TRBV27 with TRBJ2-3; D is undetermined. The starting material was CD4+ T cells sorted from PBMCs, obtained 10 days after the yellow fever booster vaccination. The CDR3 nucleotides read TGTGCCAGCAGTTTTCTAGGCACAGATACGCAGTATTTT. This encodes CASSFLGTDTQYF.